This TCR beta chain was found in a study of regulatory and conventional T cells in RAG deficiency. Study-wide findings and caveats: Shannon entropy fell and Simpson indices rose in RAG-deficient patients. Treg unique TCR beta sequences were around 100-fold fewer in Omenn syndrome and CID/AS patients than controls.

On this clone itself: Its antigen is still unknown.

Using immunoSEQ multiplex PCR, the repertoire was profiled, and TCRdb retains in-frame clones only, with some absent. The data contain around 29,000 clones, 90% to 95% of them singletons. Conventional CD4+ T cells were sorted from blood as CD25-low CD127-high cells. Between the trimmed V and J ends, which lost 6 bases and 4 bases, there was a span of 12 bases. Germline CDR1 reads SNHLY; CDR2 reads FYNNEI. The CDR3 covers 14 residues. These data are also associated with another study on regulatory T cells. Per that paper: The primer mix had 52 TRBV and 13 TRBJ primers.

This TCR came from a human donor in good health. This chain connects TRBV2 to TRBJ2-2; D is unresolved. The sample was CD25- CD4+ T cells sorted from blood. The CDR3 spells CASRQLIITGELFF. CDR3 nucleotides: TGTGCCAGCAGACAATTGATAATCACCGGGGAGCTGTTTTTT.